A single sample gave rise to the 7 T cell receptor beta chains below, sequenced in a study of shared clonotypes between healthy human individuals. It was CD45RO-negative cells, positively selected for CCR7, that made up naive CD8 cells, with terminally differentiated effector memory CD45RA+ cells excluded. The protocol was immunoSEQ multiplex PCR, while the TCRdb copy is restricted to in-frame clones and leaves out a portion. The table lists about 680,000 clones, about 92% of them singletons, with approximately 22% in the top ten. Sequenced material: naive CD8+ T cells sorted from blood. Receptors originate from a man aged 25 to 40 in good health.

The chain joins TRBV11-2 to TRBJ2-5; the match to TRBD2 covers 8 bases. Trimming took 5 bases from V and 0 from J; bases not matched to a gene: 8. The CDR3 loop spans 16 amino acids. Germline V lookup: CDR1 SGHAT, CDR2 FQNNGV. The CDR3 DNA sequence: TGTGCCAGCAGCCCCCATCGCGGGAGGTACCAAGAGACCCAGTACTTC. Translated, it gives CASSPHRGRYQETQYF.

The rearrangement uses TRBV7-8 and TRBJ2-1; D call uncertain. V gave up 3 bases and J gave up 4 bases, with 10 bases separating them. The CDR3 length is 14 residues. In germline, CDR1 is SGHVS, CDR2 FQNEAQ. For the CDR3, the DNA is TGTGCCAGCAGCTTCTCGTCTGGGTACAATGAGCAGTTCTTC. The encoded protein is CASSFSSGYNEQFF.

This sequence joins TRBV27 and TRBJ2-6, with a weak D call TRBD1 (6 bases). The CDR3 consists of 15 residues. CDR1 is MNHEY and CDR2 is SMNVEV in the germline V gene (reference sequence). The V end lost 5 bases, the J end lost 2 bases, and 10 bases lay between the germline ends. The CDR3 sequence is CASSPGATGANVLTF. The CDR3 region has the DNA TGTGCCAGCAGTCCAGGGGCGACTGGGGCCAACGTCCTGACTTTC. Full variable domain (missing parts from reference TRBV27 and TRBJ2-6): EAQVTQNPRYLITVTGKKLTVTCSQNMNHEYMSWYRQDPGLGLRQIYYSMNVEVTDKGDVPEGYKVSRKEKRNFPLILESPSPNQTSLYFCASSPGATGANVLTFGAGSRLTVL.

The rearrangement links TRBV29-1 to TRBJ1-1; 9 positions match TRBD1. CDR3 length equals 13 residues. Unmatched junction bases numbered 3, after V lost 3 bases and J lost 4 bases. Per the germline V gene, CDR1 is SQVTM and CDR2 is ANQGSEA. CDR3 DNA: TGCAGCGTTGACCCGACAGGGGGCACTGAAGCTTTCTTT. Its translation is CSVDPTGGTEAFF.

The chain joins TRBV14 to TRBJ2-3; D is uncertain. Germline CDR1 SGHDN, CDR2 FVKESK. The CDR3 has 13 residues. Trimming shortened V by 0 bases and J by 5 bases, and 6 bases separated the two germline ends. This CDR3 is CASSQDWGDTQYF. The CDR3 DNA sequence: TGTGCCAGCAGCCAAGATTGGGGAGATACGCAGTATTTT.

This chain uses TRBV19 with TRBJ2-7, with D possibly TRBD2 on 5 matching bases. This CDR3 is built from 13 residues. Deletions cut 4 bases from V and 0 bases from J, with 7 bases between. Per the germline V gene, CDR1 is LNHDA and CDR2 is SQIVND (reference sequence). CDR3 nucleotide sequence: TGTGCCAGTAGTACCGACTACTCCTACGAGCAGTACTTC. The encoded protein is CASSTDYSYEQYF.

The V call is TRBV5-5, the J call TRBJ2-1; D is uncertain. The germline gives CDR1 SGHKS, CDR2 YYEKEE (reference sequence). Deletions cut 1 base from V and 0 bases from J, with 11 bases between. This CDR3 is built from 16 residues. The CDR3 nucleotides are TGTGCCAGCAGCTTGTCTCCCAGGAGCTCCTACAATGAGCAGTTCTTC. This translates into CASSLSPRSSYNEQFF.